This is a list of T cell receptor beta chains from one sample in a study of blood T cell repertoires in COVID-19. Profiling relied on immunoSEQ multiplex PCR, and the TCRdb table lists in-frame clones only, not all of them. The profile shows over 80,000 clones, around nine tenths of them singletons. Source material: peripheral blood. These receptors were taken from a man between 45 and 60 years old with acute or convalescent COVID-19. Both conserved end residues are part of each CDR3. The D gene is left open where the match is weak. Size is stated for part of the rows, as once, few or many counts, or as a class when the clone is expanded.

V gene: TRBV5-5; D gene: TRBD1; J gene: TRBJ1-5; clone size: few; CDR3 DNA: TGTGCCAGCAGCGGGACAGGGTTCTACAATCAGCCCCAGCATTTT; CDR3 protein: CASSGTGFYNQPQHF
V gene: TRBV5-4; D gene: NA; J gene: TRBJ2-6; clone size: NA; CDR3 DNA: TGTGCCAGCAGCGCACCAGGGGTCCCTGGGGCCAACGTCCTGACTTTC; CDR3 protein: CASSAPGVPGANVLTF
V gene: TRBV19; D gene: TRBD2; J gene: TRBJ2-2; clone size: NA; CDR3 DNA: TGTGCCAGTAGTCAGAGGACTAGCGGGAGGGTGACCGGGGAGCTGTTTTTT; CDR3 protein: CASSQRTSGRVTGELFF
V gene: TRBV11-3; D gene: TRBD2; J gene: TRBJ2-1; clone size: NA; CDR3 DNA: TGTGCCAGCAGCCCAGGACTAGCGGGAGACCATGAGCAGTTCTTC; CDR3 protein: CASSPGLAGDHEQFF
V gene: TRBV7-9; D gene: NA; J gene: TRBJ2-5; clone size: NA; CDR3 DNA: TGTGCCAGCAGCCCCTCGGTGGGAGGACAAGAGACCCAGTACTTC; CDR3 protein: CASSPSVGGQETQYF
V gene: TRBV2; D gene: TRBD1; J gene: TRBJ1-2; clone size: NA; CDR3 DNA: TGTGCCAGCAGAGCACAGGGGTTCGATGGCTACACCTTC; CDR3 protein: CASRAQGFDGYTF
V gene: TRBV19; D gene: NA; J gene: TRBJ2-1; clone size: NA; CDR3 DNA: TGTGCCAGTAGTATTCAGCGTGCCAGCTCCTACAATGAGCAGTTCTTC; CDR3 protein: CASSIQRASSYNEQFF
V gene: TRBV6-4; D gene: TRBD2; J gene: TRBJ2-1; clone size: NA; CDR3 DNA: TGTGCCAGCAGCCCACTAGCGGGAGTGGGACATGAGCAGTTCTTC; CDR3 protein: CASSPLAGVGHEQFF
V gene: TRBV2; D gene: TRBD2; J gene: TRBJ2-5; clone size: NA; CDR3 DNA: TGTGCCAGCAGGGGGGAGGGGGAGACCCAGTACTTC; CDR3 protein: CASRGEGETQYF
V gene: TRBV19; D gene: NA; J gene: TRBJ1-3; clone size: NA; CDR3 DNA: TGTGCCAGTAGTATCGCGTCAGGGTTTGGAAACACCATATATTTT; CDR3 protein: CASSIASGFGNTIYF
V gene: TRBV27; D gene: NA; J gene: TRBJ2-1; clone size: NA; CDR3 DNA: TGTGCCAGCACCGCCTCGGGGACTTGGAATCGGGAGCAGTTCTTC; CDR3 protein: CASTASGTWNREQFF
V gene: TRBV13; D gene: TRBD2; J gene: TRBJ2-5; clone size: NA; CDR3 DNA: TGTGCCAGCAGCTTTCTAGCGGGAGCCTCACAAGAGACCCAGTACTTC; CDR3 protein: CASSFLAGASQETQYF
V gene: TRBV19; D gene: TRBD2; J gene: TRBJ2-7; clone size: NA; CDR3 DNA: TGTGCCAGTAGGGAGCGGGGGAGCTCCTACGAGCAGTACTTC; CDR3 protein: CASRERGSSYEQYF
V gene: TRBV30; D gene: NA; J gene: TRBJ1-1; clone size: NA; CDR3 DNA: TGTGCCTGGAGTGTTTTTGGGAGGACTGAAGCTTTCTTT; CDR3 protein: CAWSVFGRTEAFF
V gene: TRBV7-6; D gene: TRBD2; J gene: TRBJ2-7; clone size: NA; CDR3 DNA: TGTGCCAGCAGCACAGCTACTAGCGGGAGGGCCGGCGAGCAGTACTTC; CDR3 protein: CASSTATSGRAGEQYF
V gene: TRBV12-3/TRBV12-4; D gene: NA; J gene: TRBJ1-2; clone size: NA; CDR3 DNA: TGTGCCAGCAGTTTCGGGGGCTATGGCTACACCTTC; CDR3 protein: CASSFGGYGYTF
V gene: TRBV10-3; D gene: NA; J gene: TRBJ2-7; clone size: NA; CDR3 DNA: TGTGCCATCAGGAAACAGGGCTACGAGCAGTACTTC; CDR3 protein: CAIRKQGYEQYF
V gene: TRBV3-1/TRBV3-2; D gene: NA; J gene: TRBJ1-6; clone size: NA; CDR3 DNA: TGTGCCAGCAGCCAAGATGGCCAGGCTTATAATTCACCCCTCCACTTT; CDR3 protein: CASSQDGQAYNSPLHF
V gene: TRBV4-2; D gene: TRBD1; J gene: TRBJ1-6; clone size: NA; CDR3 DNA: TGTGCCAGCAGCCAAGAAACTCCGGGACAGGGTTCTTCACCCCTCCACTTT; CDR3 protein: CASSQETPGQGSSPLHF
V gene: TRBV3-1/TRBV3-2; D gene: NA; J gene: TRBJ1-5; clone size: once; CDR3 DNA: TGTGCCAGCAGCCAAGGTTGGCAGGGTAATCAGCCCCAGCATTTT; CDR3 protein: CASSQGWQGNQPQHF
V gene: TRBV12-5; D gene: TRBD2; J gene: TRBJ2-5; clone size: NA; CDR3 DNA: TGTGCTAGTGGTTTGGTACTAGGACCTAGCGGGGGGTACCAAGAGACCCAGTACTTC; CDR3 protein: CASGLVLGPSGGYQETQYF
V gene: TRBV7-9; D gene: NA; J gene: TRBJ1-6; clone size: NA; CDR3 DNA: TGTGCCAGCAGCTTAGGGTCGGGGGACTATAATTCACCCCTCCACTTT; CDR3 protein: CASSLGSGDYNSPLHF
V gene: TRBV19; D gene: NA; J gene: TRBJ1-2; clone size: NA; CDR3 DNA: TGTGCCAGTAGTAAGGACAGTTATGGCTACACCTTC; CDR3 protein: CASSKDSYGYTF
V gene: TRBV6-6; D gene: TRBD1; J gene: TRBJ1-2; clone size: NA; CDR3 DNA: TGTGCCAGCAGTTCCGTAGAACAGGGGGCCCATGGCTACACCTTC; CDR3 protein: CASSSVEQGAHGYTF
V gene: TRBV10-3; D gene: TRBD1; J gene: TRBJ1-3; clone size: once; CDR3 DNA: TGTGCCATCAGTGGACAGGGGACTGGAAACACCATATATTTT; CDR3 protein: CAISGQGTGNTIYF
V gene: TRBV7-6; D gene: TRBD1; J gene: TRBJ1-2; clone size: NA; CDR3 DNA: TGTGCCAGCAGCGGGACAGGGAGCTATGGCTACACCTTC; CDR3 protein: CASSGTGSYGYTF